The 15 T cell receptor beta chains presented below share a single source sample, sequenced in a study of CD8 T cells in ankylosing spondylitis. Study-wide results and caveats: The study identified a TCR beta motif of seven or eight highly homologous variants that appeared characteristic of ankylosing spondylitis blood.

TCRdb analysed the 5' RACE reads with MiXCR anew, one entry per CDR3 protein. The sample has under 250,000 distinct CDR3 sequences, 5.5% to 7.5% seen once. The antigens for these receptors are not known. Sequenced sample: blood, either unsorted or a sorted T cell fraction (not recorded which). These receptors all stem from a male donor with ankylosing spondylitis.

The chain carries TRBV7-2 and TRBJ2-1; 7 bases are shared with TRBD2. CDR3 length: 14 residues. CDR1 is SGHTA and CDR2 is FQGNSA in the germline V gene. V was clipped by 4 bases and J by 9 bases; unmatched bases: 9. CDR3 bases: TGTGCCAGCAGCTCCCGGGACCAGCGGGGTGAGCAGTTCTTC. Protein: CASSSRDQRGEQFF.

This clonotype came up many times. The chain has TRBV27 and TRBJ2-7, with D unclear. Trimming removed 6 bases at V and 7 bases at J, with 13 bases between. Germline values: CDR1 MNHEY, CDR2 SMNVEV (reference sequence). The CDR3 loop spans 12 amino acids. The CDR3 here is CASSQAYGEQYF. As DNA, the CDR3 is TGTGCCAGCAGCCAGGCCTACGGGGAGCAGTACTTC.

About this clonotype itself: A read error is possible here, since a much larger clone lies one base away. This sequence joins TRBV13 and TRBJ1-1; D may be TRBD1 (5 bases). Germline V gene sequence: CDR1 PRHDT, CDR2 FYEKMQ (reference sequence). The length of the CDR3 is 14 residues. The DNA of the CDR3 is TGTGACACCAAAAGGTGGGCAGGGAGGACTGAAGCTTTCTTT. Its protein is CDTKRWAGRTEAFF.

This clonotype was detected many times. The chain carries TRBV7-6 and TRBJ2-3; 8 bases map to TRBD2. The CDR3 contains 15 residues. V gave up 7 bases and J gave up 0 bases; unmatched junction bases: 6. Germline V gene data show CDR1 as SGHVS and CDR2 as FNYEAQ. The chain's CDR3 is CASNVLAGSTDTQYF. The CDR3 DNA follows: TGTGCCAGCAACGTTCTAGCGGGCAGCACAGATACGCAGTATTTT.

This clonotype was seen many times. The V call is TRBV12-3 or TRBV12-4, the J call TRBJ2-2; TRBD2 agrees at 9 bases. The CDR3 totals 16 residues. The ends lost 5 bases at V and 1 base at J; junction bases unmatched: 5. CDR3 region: CASSPLAGVNTGELFF. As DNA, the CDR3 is TGTGCCAGCAGTCCGTTAGCGGGAGTGAACACCGGGGAGCTGTTTTTT.

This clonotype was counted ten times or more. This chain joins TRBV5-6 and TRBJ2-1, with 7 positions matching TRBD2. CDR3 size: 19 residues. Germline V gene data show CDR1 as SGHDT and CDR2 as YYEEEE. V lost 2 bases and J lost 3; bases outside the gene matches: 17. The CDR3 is CASSFPQTSSGPNYNEQFF. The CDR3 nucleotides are TGTGCCAGCAGCTTCCCGCAGACTTCTAGCGGACCCAACTACAATGAGCAGTTCTTC.

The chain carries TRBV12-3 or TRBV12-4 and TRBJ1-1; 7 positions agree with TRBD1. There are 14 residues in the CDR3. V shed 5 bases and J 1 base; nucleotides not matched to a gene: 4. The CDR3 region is CASSAGTANTEAFF. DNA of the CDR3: TGTGCCAGCAGTGCCGGGACAGCGAACACTGAAGCTTTCTTT.

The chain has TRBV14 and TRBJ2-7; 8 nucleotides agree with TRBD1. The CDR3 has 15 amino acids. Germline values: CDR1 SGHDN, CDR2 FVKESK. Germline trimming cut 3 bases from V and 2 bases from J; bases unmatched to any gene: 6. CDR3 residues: CASSQTGAYTYEQYF. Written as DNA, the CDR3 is TGTGCCAGCAGCCAGACAGGGGCCTATACCTACGAGCAGTACTTC.

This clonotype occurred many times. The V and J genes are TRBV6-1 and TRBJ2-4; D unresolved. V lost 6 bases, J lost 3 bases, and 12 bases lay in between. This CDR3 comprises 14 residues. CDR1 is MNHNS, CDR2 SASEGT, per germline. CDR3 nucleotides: TGTGCCAGCAGCGGGCTGTACGACAAAAACATTCAGTACTTC. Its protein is CASSGLYDKNIQYF.

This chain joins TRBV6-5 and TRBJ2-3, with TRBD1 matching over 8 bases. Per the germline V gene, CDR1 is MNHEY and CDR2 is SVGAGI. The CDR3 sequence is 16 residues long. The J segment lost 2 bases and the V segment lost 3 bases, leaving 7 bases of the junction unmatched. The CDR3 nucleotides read TGTGCCAGCAGTTATAGTGGACAGGGCTCCACAGATACGCAGTATTTT. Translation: CASSYSGQGSTDTQYF.

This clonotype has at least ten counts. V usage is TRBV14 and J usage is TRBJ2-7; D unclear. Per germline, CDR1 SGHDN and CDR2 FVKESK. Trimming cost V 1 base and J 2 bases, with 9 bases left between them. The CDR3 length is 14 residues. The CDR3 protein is CASSQVQAPYEQYF. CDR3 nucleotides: TGTGCCAGCAGCCAAGTGCAAGCTCCCTACGAGCAGTACTTC.

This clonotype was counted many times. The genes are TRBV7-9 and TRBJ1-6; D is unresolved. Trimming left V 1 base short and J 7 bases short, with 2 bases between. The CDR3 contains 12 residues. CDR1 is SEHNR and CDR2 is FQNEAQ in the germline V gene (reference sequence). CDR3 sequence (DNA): TGTGCCAGCAGCTTAGGGAATTCACCCCTCCACTTT. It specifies CASSLGNSPLHF.

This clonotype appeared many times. CDR3 coding DNA: TGTGCCACCAGCAGAGCCAGGGAAACCTACGAGCAGTACTTC. Translating gives CATSRARETYEQYF. The chain links TRBV15 to TRBJ2-7; D is perhaps TRBD1 (5 bases). Trimming took off 1 base at V and 2 bases at J, with 9 bases between the two ends. CDR3 length: 14 residues. Germline CDR1 reads LNHNV; CDR2 reads YYDKDF (reference sequence). Based on the CDR3 plus reference TRBV15 and TRBJ2-7, the full variable domain is DAMVIQNPRYQVTQFGKPVTLSCSQTLNHNVMYWYQQKSSQAPKLLFHYYDKDFNNEADTPDNFQSRRPNTSFCFLDIRSPGLGDTAMYLCATSRARETYEQYFGPGTRLTVT.

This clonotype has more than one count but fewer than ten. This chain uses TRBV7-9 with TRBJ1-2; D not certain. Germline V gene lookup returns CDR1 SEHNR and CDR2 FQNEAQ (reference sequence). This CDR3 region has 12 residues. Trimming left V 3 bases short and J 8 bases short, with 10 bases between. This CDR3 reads CASSFYNDGYTF. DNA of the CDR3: TGTGCCAGCAGCTTCTACAATGACGGCTACACCTTC.

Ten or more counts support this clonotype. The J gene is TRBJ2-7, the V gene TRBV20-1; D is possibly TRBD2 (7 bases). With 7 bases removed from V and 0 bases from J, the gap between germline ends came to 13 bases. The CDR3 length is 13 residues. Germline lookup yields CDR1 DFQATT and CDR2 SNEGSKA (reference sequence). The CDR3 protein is CSVLADSSYEQYF. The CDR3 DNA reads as TGCAGTGTCCTAGCGGACAGCTCCTACGAGCAGTACTTC.